The clone carrying this T cell receptor beta chain was found many times. The entry originates in a study of T cells in Graves' hyperthyroidism and ophthalmopathy. The CDR3 has 15 residues. V gave up 0 bases and J gave up 1 base, with 12 bases separating them. Germline lookup yields CDR1 DFQATT and CDR2 SNEGSKA (reference sequence). The investigators amplified TCR beta CDR3 regions from RNA transcripts. When the TCR CDR3 underwent first-round RT-PCR, the HTBI primer set was used. TCRdb analysed the multiplex PCR reads with MiXCR anew, one entry per CDR3 protein. The table records around 540,000 distinct CDR3 sequences, around 16% of them present only once.

The receptor was isolated from a woman under 40 with Graves' ophthalmopathy. The chain joins TRBV20-1 to TRBJ2-5; D remains ambiguous. The source material was blood. CDR3 nucleotide sequence: TGCAGTGCTAGAGATGGAGAGGTGGCCCAAGAGACCCAGTACTTC. It encodes CSARDGEVAQETQYF.